What follows are 10 T cell receptor beta chains derived from one specimen sequenced in a study of blood T cell repertoires in COVID-19. Here immunoSEQ multiplex PCR was the method, and the copy in TCRdb shows in-frame clones only, minus some. The sample carries about 110,000 clones, 70% to 90% recorded once. Sequenced: peripheral blood. These receptors all stem from a woman aged 55-75 years with acute or convalescent COVID-19.

This clone has more than one count but fewer than ten. The J gene is TRBJ2-1, the V gene TRBV19; the D gene is possibly TRBD1 (5 bases). Germline V gene sequence: CDR1 LNHDA, CDR2 SQIVND (reference sequence). V was clipped by 6 bases and J by 9 bases, with 12 bases between them. CDR3 length: 12 residues. CDR3 in DNA: TGTGCCAGTAGGAAAGGGGCCAGTGAGCAGTTCTTC. Translation: CASRKGASEQFF.

The chain recombines TRBV27 with TRBJ1-1; 7 bases are a match to TRBD1. The CDR3 has 14 residues. The trim removed 7 bases at V and 10 bases at J, leaving 15 bases unmatched. Germline V gene data show CDR1 as MNHEY and CDR2 as SMNVEV (reference sequence). The CDR3 sequence: CASMKEYGRGRAFF. CDR3 nucleotide sequence: TGTGCCAGCATGAAGGAGTACGGGAGGGGGCGAGCTTTCTTT.

The V gene is TRBV6-1, the J gene TRBJ1-2, with 8 nucleotides matching TRBD1. Unmatched junction bases numbered 2, after V lost 1 base and J lost 4 bases. Germline CDR1 reads MNHNS; CDR2 reads SASEGT. The CDR3 runs 14 residues. CDR3 sequence: CASSEGGQGYGYTF. CDR3 bases: TGTGCCAGCAGTGAAGGAGGACAGGGCTATGGCTACACCTTC.

This sequence joins TRBV7-2 and TRBJ1-6, with a tentative D call TRBD1 (5 bases). This CDR3 comprises 16 residues. Per the germline V gene, CDR1 is SGHTA and CDR2 is FQGNSA. The V gene lost 1 base and the J gene lost 8 bases, with 15 bases spanning the gap. The DNA of the CDR3 is TGTGCCAGCAGCTTAGTGAGCGGGGGGAAGGATTCACCCCTCCACTTT. Its translation is CASSLVSGGKDSPLHF.

This chain joins TRBV4-2 and TRBJ2-3; 8 nucleotides line up with TRBD2. The CDR3 sequence is 14 residues long. The ends lost 4 bases at V and 6 bases at J; junction bases unmatched: 6. The germline V gene has CDR1 LGHNA and CDR2 YNFKEQ. The CDR3 loop is CASSPIAGTDTQYF. The CDR3 DNA reads TGTGCCAGCAGCCCTATAGCGGGAACGGATACGCAGTATTTT.

This clone was observed a single time. The CDR3 spells CASTPDLNYEQYF. CDR3 sequence (DNA): TGTGCCAGCACCCCGGACTTGAACTACGAGCAGTACTTC. The chain has TRBV7-8 and TRBJ2-7, with a tentative D call TRBD2 (5 bases). CDR1 and CDR2 from the germline V gene are SGHVS and FQNEAQ. This CDR3 region has 13 residues. V lost 7 bases, J lost 3 bases, and 13 bases lay in between.

The chain uses TRBV24-1 and TRBJ1-5; D is perhaps TRBD1 (6 bases). V gave up 7 bases and J gave up 6 bases, with 18 bases separating them. CDR3 length equals 15 residues. Germline CDR1 and CDR2: KGHDR and SFDVKD. The CDR3 loop reads CATSPGGQGGQPQHF. In DNA form, the CDR3 reads TGTGCCACCAGCCCGGGGGGGCAGGGCGGTCAGCCCCAGCATTTT.

The chain recombines TRBV3-1 (or the pseudogene TRBV3-2) with TRBJ1-1; D gene uncertain. The germline V gene encodes CDR1 LGHDT and CDR2 YNNKEL (reference sequence). The length of the CDR3 is 15 residues. Trimming cost V 4 bases and J 4 bases, with 16 bases left between them. The CDR3 region is CASSRWAPPSTEAFF. In DNA form, the CDR3 reads TGTGCCAGCAGCCGGTGGGCCCCTCCGAGCACTGAAGCTTTCTTT.

V and J are TRBV5-4 and TRBJ2-7; 7 bases are shared with TRBD1. V lost 7 bases, J lost 9 bases, and 10 bases stayed unmatched. CDR3 length: 12 residues. Germline V CDR1 and CDR2: SGHNT, YYREEE (reference sequence). The CDR3 here is CASSGTASGQYF. The CDR3 nucleotides read TGTGCCAGCTCCGGGACAGCGTCCGGGCAGTACTTC.

The rearrangement uses TRBV7-3 and TRBJ2-1; 8 bases align to TRBD2. The CDR3 length is 14 residues. The J segment lost 6 bases and the V segment lost 6 bases, leaving 7 bases of the junction unmatched. Germline CDR1 reads SGHTA; CDR2 reads FQGTGA. The CDR3 region is CASSPGGAGNEQFF. The CDR3 DNA reads TGTGCCAGCAGTCCCGGGGGGGCCGGCAATGAGCAGTTCTTC.